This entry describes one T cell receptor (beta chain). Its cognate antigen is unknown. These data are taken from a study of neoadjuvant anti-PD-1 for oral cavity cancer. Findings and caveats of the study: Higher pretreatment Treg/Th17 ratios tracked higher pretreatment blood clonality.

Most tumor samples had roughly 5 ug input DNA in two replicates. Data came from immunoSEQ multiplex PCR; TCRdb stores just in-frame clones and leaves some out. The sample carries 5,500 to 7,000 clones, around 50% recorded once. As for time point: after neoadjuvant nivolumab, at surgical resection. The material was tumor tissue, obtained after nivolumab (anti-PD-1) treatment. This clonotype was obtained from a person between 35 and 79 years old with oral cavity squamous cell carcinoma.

Here the CDR3 DNA reads TGTGCCAGCAGCTTAGCGCCCCAGGGCGGCTACACCTTC. It encodes CASSLAPQGGYTF. The V and J genes are TRBV7-9 and TRBJ1-2; TRBD1 is a possible D gene (5 bases). This CDR3 has 13 amino acids. CDR1 and CDR2 (germline): SEHNR, FQNEAQ (reference sequence). With 0 bases removed from V and 8 bases from J, the gap between germline ends came to 10 bases.